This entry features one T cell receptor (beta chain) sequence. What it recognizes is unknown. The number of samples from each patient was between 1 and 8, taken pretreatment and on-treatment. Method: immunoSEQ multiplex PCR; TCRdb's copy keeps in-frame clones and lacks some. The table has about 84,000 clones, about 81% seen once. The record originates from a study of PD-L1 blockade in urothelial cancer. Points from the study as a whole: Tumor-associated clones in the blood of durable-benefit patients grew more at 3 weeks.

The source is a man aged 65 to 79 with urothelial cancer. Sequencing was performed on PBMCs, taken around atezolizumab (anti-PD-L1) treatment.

The CDR3 loop reads CASRRGGGSNTGELFF. For the CDR3, the DNA is TGTGCCAGTAGGAGGGGGGGAGGCTCGAACACCGGGGAGCTGTTTTTT. This chain joins TRBV19 and TRBJ2-2; a weak D match, TRBD2 (7 bases). Germline values: CDR1 LNHDA, CDR2 SQIVND (reference sequence). The CDR3 contains 16 residues. Trimming took 6 bases from V and 0 from J, leaving 14 bases between them.